The clone carrying this T cell receptor beta chain was seen only once. TCRdb's copy holds only in-frame clones and misses some; the assay was immunoSEQ multiplex PCR. The sample holds roughly 75,000 clones, about 92% seen once. The data belong to a study of OX40 agonist ivuxolimab in advanced cancers. Germline CDR1 and CDR2: SNHLY and FYNNEI. The V and J ends lost 8 bases and 3 bases respectively, with 7 bases between them. CDR3 length: 11 residues. This rearrangement joins TRBV2 to TRBJ1-1; D uncertain. This sample comprised CD4+ or CD8+ T cells sorted from blood, obtained in a trial of the OX40 agonist ivuxolimab. The clonotype comes from an adult with an advanced solid tumor such as melanoma, head and neck, liver or kidney cancer. CDR3 loop: CASHGDTEAFF. As DNA, the CDR3 is TGTGCCAGCCATGGGGACACTGAAGCTTTCTTT.